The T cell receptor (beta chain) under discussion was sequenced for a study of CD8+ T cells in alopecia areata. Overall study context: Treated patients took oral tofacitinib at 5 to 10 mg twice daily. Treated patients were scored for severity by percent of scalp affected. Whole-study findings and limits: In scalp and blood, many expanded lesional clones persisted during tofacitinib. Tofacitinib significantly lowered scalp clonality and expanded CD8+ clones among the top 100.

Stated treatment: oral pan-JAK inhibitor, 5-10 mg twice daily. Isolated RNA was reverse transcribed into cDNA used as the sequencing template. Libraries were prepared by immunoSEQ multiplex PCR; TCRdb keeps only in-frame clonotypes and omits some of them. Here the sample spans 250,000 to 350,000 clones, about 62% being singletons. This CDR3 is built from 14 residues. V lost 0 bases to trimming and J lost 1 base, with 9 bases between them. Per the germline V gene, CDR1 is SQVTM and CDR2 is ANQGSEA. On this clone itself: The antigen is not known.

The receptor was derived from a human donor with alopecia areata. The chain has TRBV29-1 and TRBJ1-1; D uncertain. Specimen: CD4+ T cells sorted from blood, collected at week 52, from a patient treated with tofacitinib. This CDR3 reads CSVEEVHANTEAFF. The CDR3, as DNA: TGCAGCGTTGAAGAAGTGCATGCGAACACTGAAGCTTTCTTT. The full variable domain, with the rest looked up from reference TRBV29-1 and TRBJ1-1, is SAVISQKPSRDICQRGTSLTIQCQVDSQVTMMFWYRQQPGQSLTLIATANQGSEATYESGFVIDKFPISRPNLTFSTLTVSNMSPEDSSIYLCSVEEVHANTEAFFGQGTRLTVV.